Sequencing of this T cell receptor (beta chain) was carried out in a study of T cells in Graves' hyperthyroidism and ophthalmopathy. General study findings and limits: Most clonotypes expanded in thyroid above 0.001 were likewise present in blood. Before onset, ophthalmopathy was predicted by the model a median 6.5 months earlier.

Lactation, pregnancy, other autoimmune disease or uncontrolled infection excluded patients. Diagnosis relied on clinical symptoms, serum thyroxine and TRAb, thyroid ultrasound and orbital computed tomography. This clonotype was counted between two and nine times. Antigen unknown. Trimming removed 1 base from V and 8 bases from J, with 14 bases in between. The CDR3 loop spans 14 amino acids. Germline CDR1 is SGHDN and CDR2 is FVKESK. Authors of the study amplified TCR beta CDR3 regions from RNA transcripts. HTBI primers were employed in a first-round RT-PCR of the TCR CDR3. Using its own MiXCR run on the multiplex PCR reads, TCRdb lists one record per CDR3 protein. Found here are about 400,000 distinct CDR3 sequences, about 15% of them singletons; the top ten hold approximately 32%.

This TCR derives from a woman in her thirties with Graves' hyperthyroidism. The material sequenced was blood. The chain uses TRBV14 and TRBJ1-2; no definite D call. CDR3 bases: TGTGCCAGCAGCCAAGTCGGCTGGAACTCGGGCTACACCTTC. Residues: CASSQVGWNSGYTF.